This TCR beta chain was observed in a study of T cell changes during pregnancy in multiple sclerosis. The V end was cut by 3 bases, the J end by 1 base, with 16 bases between. Germline assignment: CDR1 SGHNT and CDR2 YENEEA. The CDR3 totals 18 residues. Profiling relied on immunoSEQ multiplex PCR, and the TCRdb table lists in-frame clones only, not all of them. The profile covers fewer than 90,000 clones, with over 90% appearing a single time and roughly 0.81% taken by the ten largest. The sequenced sample was peripheral blood, obtained in the third trimester of pregnancy. The chain links TRBV11-3 to TRBJ2-6; the D gene is possibly TRBD1 (5 bases). The receptor's source is a female donor with multiple sclerosis, enrolled in a pregnancy study. DNA for the CDR3: TGTGCCAGCAGCTTGGGTGCAGGGAAGACTTCTGGGGCCAACGTCCTGACTTTC. This translates into CASSLGAGKTSGANVLTF.